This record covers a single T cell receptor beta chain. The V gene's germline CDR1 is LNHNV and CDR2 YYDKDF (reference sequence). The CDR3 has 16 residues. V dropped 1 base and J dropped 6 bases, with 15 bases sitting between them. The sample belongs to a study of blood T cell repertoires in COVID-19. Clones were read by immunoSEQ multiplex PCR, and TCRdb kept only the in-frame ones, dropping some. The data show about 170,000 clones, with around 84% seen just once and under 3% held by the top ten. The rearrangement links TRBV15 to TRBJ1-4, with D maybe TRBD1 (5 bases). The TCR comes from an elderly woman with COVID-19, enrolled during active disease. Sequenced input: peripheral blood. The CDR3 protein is CATSRVAPRGDEKLFF. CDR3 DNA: TGTGCCACCAGCAGAGTTGCGCCTAGGGGTGATGAAAAACTGTTTTTT.